This T cell receptor (beta chain) was sequenced in a study of glioma-infiltrating T cells after dendritic cell vaccination. Across the study: Dendritic cell vaccine was injected intradermally three times, biweekly.

Germline CDR1 is MNHEY and CDR2 is SVGAGI. Trimming removed 2 bases from V and 8 bases from J; junction bases left unmatched: 8. The CDR3 runs to 15 residues. Before vaccination, two weeks after the third vaccination, and at progression, PBMC were collected. Comments on this clone: Antigen: not known.

The protocol was immunoSEQ multiplex PCR, while the TCRdb copy is restricted to in-frame clones and leaves out a portion. The data contain fewer than 100,000 clones, 86% of them singletons. Study observations and caveats: Higher TCR clonality did not directly relate to longer survival. Complete blood and tumor specimen sets were limited to few patients.

The chain recombines TRBV6-5 with TRBJ2-1; 8 nucleotides agree with TRBD1. The specimen comprised blood, sampled before dendritic cell vaccination. This receptor was taken from a human donor with glioblastoma. CDR3 nucleotide sequence: TGTGCCAGCAGTTACACGGACAGGGCCGGGGATGAGCAGTTCTTC. This translates into CASSYTDRAGDEQFF.